The 25 T cell receptor beta chains reported below all come from one sample, sequenced in a study of shared clonotypes between healthy human individuals. As defined, naive CD8 cells were CD45RO-negative and positively selected for CCR7, with terminally differentiated effector memory CD45RA+ cells excluded. Measured with immunoSEQ multiplex PCR; TCRdb has only the in-frame clones, and not every one. Of hundreds of thousands of clones listed, roughly 96% are singletons. The sample comprised naive CD8+ T cells sorted from blood. The receptors were gathered from a man aged 25-45 years in good health.

This chain links TRBV9 with TRBJ1-2; weak D call: TRBD1 (5 bases). The CDR3 has 10 amino acids. The ends were cut back, 7 bases at V and 4 bases at J, with 5 bases in the middle. Germline lookup yields CDR1 SGDLS and CDR2 YYNGEE. The CDR3 DNA follows: TGTGCCAGCGGGGGCTATGGCTACACCTTC. Translated: CASGGYGYTF.

The gene calls are TRBV10-1 and TRBJ2-2, with D unresolved. V lost 9 bases and J 1 base, leaving 9 bases between the germline ends. The length of the CDR3 is 13 residues. The germline gives CDR1 WNHNN, CDR2 SYGVQD (reference sequence). As DNA, the CDR3 is TGCGCCAGTGGGGATCAGAACACCGGGGAGCTGTTTTTT. It is translated as CASGDQNTGELFF.

This chain connects TRBV7-9 to TRBJ2-4; maybe TRBD2 (5 bases). V dropped 1 base and J dropped 1 base, with 11 bases sitting between them. This CDR3 contains 16 residues. Per germline, CDR1 SEHNR and CDR2 FQNEAQ (reference sequence). The CDR3 DNA reads as TGTGCCAGCAGCTTAGTTGGAGGTCGGGCCAAAAACATTCAGTACTTC. Amino acid sequence: CASSLVGGRAKNIQYF.

The rearrangement links TRBV29-1 to TRBJ2-2; 10 nucleotides match TRBD1. Losses at the gene ends were 4 bases for V and 6 bases for J; bases not matched to a gene: 8. This CDR3 comprises 15 residues. Germline-derived CDR1 and CDR2 are SQVTM and ANQGSEA. The CDR3 bases are TGCAGCGTTGCCCCCCGGGACAGGGGACCCGGGGAGCTGTTTTTT. It translates to CSVAPRDRGPGELFF.

The chain recombines TRBV10-3 with TRBJ2-4; unclear D gene. CDR1 and CDR2 from the germline V gene are ENHRY and SYGVKD. CDR3 length equals 14 residues. Trimming took 3 bases from V and 0 from J, leaving 6 bases between them. CDR3 DNA sequence: TGTGCCATCAGTGATGAGCTAGCCAAAAACATTCAGTACTTC. Protein product: CAISDELAKNIQYF.

This sequence joins TRBV5-6 and TRBJ2-7; D call uncertain. Germline V gene lookup returns CDR1 SGHDT and CDR2 YYEEEE. V was cut by 7 bases and J by 4 bases, with 15 bases left in between. The CDR3 runs to 13 residues. The CDR3 DNA sequence: TGTGCCAGCGCTGAGTTTCCTGGGTACGAGCAGTACTTC. Translated, it gives CASAEFPGYEQYF.

The rearrangement uses TRBV18 and TRBJ2-2, with D perhaps matching TRBD2 (5 bases). The CDR3 sequence is 17 residues long. V lost 1 base and J 0 bases, leaving 12 bases between the germline ends. CDR1 is KGHSH, CDR2 LQKENI, per germline. The CDR3 nucleotides are TGTGCCAGCTCACCACGGCCCGGGAAGGCGAACACCGGGGAGCTGTTTTTT. Its protein is CASSPRPGKANTGELFF.

The chain links TRBV7-8 to TRBJ2-7; TRBD2 matches at 8 bases. Germline values: CDR1 SGHVS, CDR2 FQNEAQ. The CDR3 covers 16 residues. Trimming at V came to 1 base and at J to 2 bases, leaving 7 bases not matched to a gene. CDR3 amino acids: CASSLDTSGQAYEQYF. The CDR3 nucleotides are TGTGCCAGCAGCTTAGATACTAGCGGACAAGCCTACGAGCAGTACTTC.

The V gene is TRBV27, the J gene TRBJ2-3; 8 bases fit TRBD1. V gave up 3 bases and J gave up 3 bases; unmatched junction bases: 5. CDR3 length: 15 amino acids. CDR1 and CDR2 (germline): MNHEY, SMNVEV (reference sequence). The CDR3 sequence is CASSFQGALTDTQYF. The CDR3 DNA follows: TGTGCCAGCAGTTTCCAGGGGGCGTTAACAGATACGCAGTATTTT.

This clone was detected only once. V is TRBV7-8 and J is TRBJ1-4; D call uncertain. The germline V gene encodes CDR1 SGHVS and CDR2 FQNEAQ. Trimming stripped 2 bases from V and 5 bases from J, with 3 bases between. This CDR3 comprises 12 residues. The CDR3 bases are TGTGCCAGCAGCTTAAACAATGAAAAACTGTTTTTT. This codes for CASSLNNEKLFF.

The J gene is TRBJ2-1, the V gene TRBV7-6; TRBD2 agrees at 10 bases. The V gene's germline CDR1 is SGHVS and CDR2 FNYEAQ. The junction had 4 bases not matched to a gene; V was cut back by 2 bases and J by 3 bases. The length of the CDR3 is 16 residues. CDR3 residues: CASSLFTSGNYNEQFF. Here the CDR3 DNA reads TGTGCCAGCAGCTTATTCACTAGCGGGAACTACAATGAGCAGTTCTTC.

The V and J genes are TRBV7-9 and TRBJ2-1; D is perhaps TRBD1 (7 bases). V was trimmed by 3 bases and J by 7 bases, leaving 19 bases between them. Germline loops: CDR1 SEHNR, CDR2 FQNEAQ (reference sequence). The CDR3 length is 16 residues. DNA of the CDR3: TGTGCCAGCAGCTTTCGCGGGACAGAAAACGAGAATGAGCAGTTCTTC. Its protein product is CASSFRGTENENEQFF. The full variable domain, completed using reference TRBV7-9 and TRBJ2-1, is DTGVSQNPRHKITKRGQNVTFRCDPISEHNRLYWYRQTLGQGPEFLTYFQNEAQLEKSRLLSDRFSAERPKGSFSTLEIQRTEQGDSAMYLCASSFRGTENENEQFFGPGTRLTVL.

J is TRBJ2-1 and V is TRBV28; D not resolved. The CDR3 contains 13 residues. Germline V gene data show CDR1 as MDHEN and CDR2 as SYDVKM. V lost 4 bases to trimming and J lost 3 bases, with 7 bases between them. The DNA for the CDR3 is TGTGCCAGCAGTTCAGAAATCTACAATGAGCAGTTCTTC. This translates into CASSSEIYNEQFF.

This chain links TRBV6-1 with TRBJ2-2, with 10 bases fitting TRBD2. CDR1 is MNHNS, CDR2 SASEGT, per germline. Unmatched junction bases numbered 2, after V lost 6 bases and J lost 1 base. This CDR3 is 15 amino acids long. The DNA for the CDR3 is TGTGCCAGCAGCCGACTAGCGGGGAACACCGGGGAGCTGTTTTTT. Translating gives CASSRLAGNTGELFF.

V usage is TRBV29-1 and J usage is TRBJ2-1; D is possibly TRBD2 (6 bases). The CDR3 spans 14 residues. Trimming pared 3 bases from V and 0 bases from J, leaving 9 bases between. Germline V gives CDR1 SQVTM, CDR2 ANQGSEA. The CDR3 region has the DNA TGCAGCGTTGAGTCCGGGAGCTCCTACAATGAGCAGTTCTTC. Translated, it gives CSVESGSSYNEQFF.

The chain employs TRBV5-6 and TRBJ2-7, with 9 bases identical to TRBD2. The germline gives CDR1 SGHDT, CDR2 YYEEEE. Germline trimming cut 0 bases from V and 5 bases from J; bases unmatched to any gene: 9. CDR3 length equals 16 residues. The CDR3: CASSLAALAGAHEQYF. CDR3 sequence (DNA): TGTGCCAGCAGCTTGGCCGCCTTAGCGGGGGCCCACGAGCAGTACTTC.

With respect to this clone: Other DNA sequences in this specimen translate into the identical CDR3. The J gene is TRBJ2-7, the V gene TRBV19; D is perhaps TRBD1 (6 bases). The V gene's germline CDR1 is LNHDA and CDR2 SQIVND (reference sequence). V gave up 3 bases and J gave up 0 bases, with 9 bases separating them. This CDR3 is built from 14 residues. DNA for the CDR3: TGTGCCAGTAGTATTACAGGGTCCTCCTACGAGCAGTACTTC. As protein: CASSITGSSYEQYF.

This chain connects TRBV15 to TRBJ2-5; D unresolved. Looked up from germline, CDR1 is LNHNV and CDR2 is YYDKDF (reference sequence). The CDR3 sequence is 11 residues long. The V end lost 0 bases, the J end lost 8 bases, and 4 bases lay between the germline ends. The DNA of the CDR3 is TGTGCCACCAGCAGAGATGACACCCAGTACTTC. Its translation is CATSRDDTQYF.

The CDR3 DNA is TGTGCCAGCAGCCTCGGGAGCGGGAGGGCCCCCTACAATGAGCAGTTCTTC. It is translated as CASSLGSGRAPYNEQFF. This chain uses TRBV9 with TRBJ2-1; 10 positions match TRBD2. CDR1 and CDR2 (germline): SGDLS, YYNGEE. V was clipped by 4 bases and J by 2 bases; unmatched bases: 9. The CDR3 spans 17 residues.

The rearrangement uses TRBV27 and TRBJ2-7; the match to TRBD2 covers 7 bases. The CDR3 loop spans 14 amino acids. J gave up 6 bases and V 6 bases, and 11 bases lay outside the gene matches. CDR1 and CDR2 (germline): MNHEY, SMNVEV (reference sequence). In nucleotides, the CDR3 is TGTGCCAGCAGATCCGGGACTACCCTTTCCGAGCAGTACTTC. Protein sequence: CASRSGTTLSEQYF.

This chain connects TRBV7-9 to TRBJ1-3, with 9 bases fitting TRBD1. Germline CDR1 SEHNR, CDR2 FQNEAQ (reference sequence). With V trimmed by 1 base and J by 8 bases, 6 bases remained unmatched. The CDR3 consists of 15 residues. CDR3 protein: CASSLDGQGLYTIYF. CDR3 in DNA: TGTGCCAGCAGCTTAGATGGACAGGGGTTGTACACCATATATTTT.

The CDR3 bases are TGTGCCAGCAGTACCAGGACTAGCGGGAGGAGTAATGAGCAGTTCTTC. This gives the protein CASSTRTSGRSNEQFF. This chain links TRBV9 with TRBJ2-1, with 14 bases lining up with TRBD2. Germline loops: CDR1 SGDLS, CDR2 YYNGEE. Unmatched junction bases numbered 8, after V lost 5 bases and J lost 7 bases. CDR3 length: 16 amino acids.

This clone showed up just once. The chain uses TRBV18 and TRBJ1-4; possibly TRBD1 for D (5 bases). The V end was cut by 0 bases, the J end by 7 bases, with 12 bases between. Germline V CDR1 and CDR2: KGHSH, LQKENI. This CDR3 is built from 15 residues. DNA for the CDR3: TGTGCCAGCTCACCACCCGGGGGTCGGACTGAAAAACTGTTTTTT. Residues: CASSPPGGRTEKLFF.

V gene TRBV10-3 combines with J gene TRBJ2-6, with a possible D match to TRBD1 (6 bases). The germline gives CDR1 ENHRY, CDR2 SYGVKD. The V end lost 5 bases, the J end lost 4 bases, and 9 bases lay between the germline ends. This CDR3 has 14 amino acids. The CDR3 DNA sequence: TGTGCCATCAGTCAGGGGTACGGGGCCAACGTCCTGACTTTC. Its protein is CAISQGYGANVLTF.

V is TRBV13 and J is TRBJ2-7, with D possibly being TRBD1 (6 bases). CDR1 PRHDT and CDR2 FYEKMQ come from the germline V gene (reference sequence). The CDR3 sequence is 17 residues long. V lost 4 bases and J lost 2, with 21 bases in between. DNA for the CDR3: TGTGCCAGCAGCTCTAGCACCCGGGGACACCAAACCTACGAGCAGTACTTC. Its protein is CASSSSTRGHQTYEQYF.